The clone carrying this TCR beta chain was counted many times. Its antigen is as yet unknown. A single record per CDR3 protein comes from TCRdb applying MiXCR to the RT-PCR reads. This table holds about 700,000 distinct CDR3 sequences, about 14% found once. The data derive from a study of response to subunit inactivated influenza vaccine. Study observations and caveats: Researchers suggested that each seasonal influenza vaccination recruits few new T cells.

This receptor was taken from a man aged 50 to 60 who received an inactivated influenza vaccine. Material: PBMCs from blood, obtained 14 to 15 days before vaccination.

The CDR3 is CSVGLAGQGPDTQYF. DNA of the CDR3: TGCAGTGTGGGGCTTGCGGGACAGGGGCCAGATACGCAGTATTTT. The gene calls are TRBV20-1 and TRBJ2-3; 10 bases are shared with TRBD1. V lost 7 bases, J lost 4 bases, and 11 bases stayed unmatched. Germline values: CDR1 DFQATT, CDR2 SNEGSKA (reference sequence). The CDR3 spans 15 residues.